The clone carrying this TCR beta chain was found many times. It was RNA transcripts that yielded the amplified TCR beta CDR3 regions. Primed by the HTBI set, a first-round RT-PCR was run on the TCR CDR3. TCRdb re-called the multiplex PCR reads through MiXCR, storing one row per CDR3 protein. The sample holds around 620,000 distinct CDR3 sequences; about half are singletons and the top ten take around 19%. The data derive from a study of T cells in Graves' hyperthyroidism and ophthalmopathy. The sequence derives from an adult woman with Graves' disease, either hyperthyroidism or ophthalmopathy (not recorded which). The sequencing input was peripheral blood or thyroid tissue (not recorded which).

CDR3 protein: CATSGGQLTNYGYTF. In DNA form, the CDR3 reads TGTGCCACCAGCGGCGGACAGCTAACTAACTATGGCTACACCTTC. This rearrangement joins TRBV24-1 to TRBJ1-2, with D perhaps matching TRBD1 (6 bases). The CDR3 runs to 15 residues. CDR1 is KGHDR and CDR2 is SFDVKD in the germline V gene. Trimming cost V 7 bases and J 0 bases, with 14 bases left between them.